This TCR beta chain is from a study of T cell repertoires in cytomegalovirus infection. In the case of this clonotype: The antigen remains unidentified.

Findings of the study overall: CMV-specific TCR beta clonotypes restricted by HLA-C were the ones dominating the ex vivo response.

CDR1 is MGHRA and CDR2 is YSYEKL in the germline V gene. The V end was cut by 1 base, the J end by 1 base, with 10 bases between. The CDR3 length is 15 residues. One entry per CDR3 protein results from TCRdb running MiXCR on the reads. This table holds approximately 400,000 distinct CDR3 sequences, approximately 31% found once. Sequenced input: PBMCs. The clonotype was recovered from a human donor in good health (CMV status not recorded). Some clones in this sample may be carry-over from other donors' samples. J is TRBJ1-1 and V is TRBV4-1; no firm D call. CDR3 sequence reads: CASSQGAASNTEAFF. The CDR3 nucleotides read TGCGCCAGCAGCCAAGGGGCAGCTTCGAACACTGAAGCTTTCTTT.